This T cell receptor (beta chain) was sequenced in a study of control samples from healthy donors and cancer patients (TCRdb year 2020). Receptor libraries were prepared by the immunoSEQ multiplex PCR assay. Sourced from immuneACCESS, this table was stored by TCRdb with only in-frame sequences that have V and J called. A share of the clones is absent; for the studies checked, an unresolved V gene accounts for under half, and the remainder has no known explanation. The sample data list roughly 73,000 clones, and 84% of these were observed just once. The ten largest clonotypes hold roughly 28% of the sample. Regarding this clone: Its antigen is currently not known. Base qualities were left out, and no much larger clone turns up one base away.

The germline ends are 10 bases apart after V is trimmed by 0 bases and J by 13 bases. The CDR3 spans 13 residues, from the cysteine through the phenylalanine. Of the read, only the CDR3 DNA is kept; its 39 bases are in frame from base 1. CDR1 and CDR2 (LGHNA, YSLEER) derive from the germline V gene. Sequencing was carried out using blood. This receptor chain uses TRBV4-3 and TRBJ1-6, with an unclear D gene assignment. This clonotype was sampled from a man in his forties or fifties in good health. The CDR3 protein is CASSQEYAPPLHF. The DNA reads TGCGCCAGCAGCCAAGAATACGCGCCTCCCCTCCACTTT.